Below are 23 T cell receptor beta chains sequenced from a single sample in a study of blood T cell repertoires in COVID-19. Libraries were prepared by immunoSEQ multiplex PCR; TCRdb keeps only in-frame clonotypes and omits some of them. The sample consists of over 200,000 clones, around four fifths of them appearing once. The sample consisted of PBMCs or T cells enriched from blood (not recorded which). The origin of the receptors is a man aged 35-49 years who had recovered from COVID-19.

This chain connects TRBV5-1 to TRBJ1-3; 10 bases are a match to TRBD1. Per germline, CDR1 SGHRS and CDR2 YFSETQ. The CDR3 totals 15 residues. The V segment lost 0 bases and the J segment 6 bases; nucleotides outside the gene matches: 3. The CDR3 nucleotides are TGCGCCAGCAGCTTGGAGGGGACAGGGGTAAACACCATATATTTT. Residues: CASSLEGTGVNTIYF.

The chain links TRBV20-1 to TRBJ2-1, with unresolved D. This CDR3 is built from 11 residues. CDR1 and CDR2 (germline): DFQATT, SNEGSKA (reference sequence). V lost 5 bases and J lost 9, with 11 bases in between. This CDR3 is CSARRSVEQFF. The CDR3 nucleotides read TGCAGTGCTCGCAGGTCGGTTGAGCAGTTCTTC.

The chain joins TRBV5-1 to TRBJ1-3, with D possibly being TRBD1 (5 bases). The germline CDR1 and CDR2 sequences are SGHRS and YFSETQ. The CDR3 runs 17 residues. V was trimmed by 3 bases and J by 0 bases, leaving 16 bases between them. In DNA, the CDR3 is TGCGCCAGCAGCTCTCAGGGTCTGAGACTCTCTGGAAACACCATATATTTT. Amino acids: CASSSQGLRLSGNTIYF. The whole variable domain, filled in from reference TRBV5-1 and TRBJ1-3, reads KAGVTQTPRYLIKTRGQQVTLSCSPISGHRSVSWYQQTPGQGLQFLFEYFSETQRNKGNFPGRFSGRQFSNSRSEMNVSTLELGDSALYLCASSSQGLRLSGNTIYFGEGSWLTVV.

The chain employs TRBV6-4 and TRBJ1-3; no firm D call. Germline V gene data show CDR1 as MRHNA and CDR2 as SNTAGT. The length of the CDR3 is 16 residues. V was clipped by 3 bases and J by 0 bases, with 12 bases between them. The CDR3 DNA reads TGTGCCAGCAGTGATACCCCCCTACTCTCTGGAAACACCATATATTTT. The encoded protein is CASSDTPLLSGNTIYF.

CDR3 sequence: CASKSGQGGNQPQHF. CDR3 DNA: TGCGCCAGCAAATCGGGACAGGGTGGCAATCAGCCCCAGCATTTT. The chain combines TRBV5-1 with TRBJ1-5; TRBD1 matches at 9 bases. Looked up from germline, CDR1 is SGHRS and CDR2 is YFSETQ. With V trimmed by 6 bases and J by 2 bases, 6 bases remained unmatched. This CDR3 is 15 amino acids long.

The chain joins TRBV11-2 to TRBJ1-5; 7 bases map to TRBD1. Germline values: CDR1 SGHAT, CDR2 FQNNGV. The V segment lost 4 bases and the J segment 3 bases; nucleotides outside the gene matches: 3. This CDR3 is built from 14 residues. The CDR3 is CASSSDRNNQPQHF. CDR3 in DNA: TGTGCCAGCAGCTCGGACAGGAACAATCAGCCCCAGCATTTT.

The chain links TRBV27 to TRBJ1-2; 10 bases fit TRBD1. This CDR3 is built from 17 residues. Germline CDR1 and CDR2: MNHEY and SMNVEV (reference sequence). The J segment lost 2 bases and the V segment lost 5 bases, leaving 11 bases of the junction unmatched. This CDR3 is CASSPRQGALLNYGYTF. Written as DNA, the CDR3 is TGTGCCAGCAGTCCCCGACAGGGGGCATTATTGAACTATGGCTACACCTTC.

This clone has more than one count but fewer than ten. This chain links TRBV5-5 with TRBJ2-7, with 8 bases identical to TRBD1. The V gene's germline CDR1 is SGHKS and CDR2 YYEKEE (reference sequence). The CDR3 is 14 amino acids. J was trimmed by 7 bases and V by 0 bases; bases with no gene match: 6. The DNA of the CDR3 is TGTGCCAGCAGCTTGGCGCAGGGGGCGTATGAGCAGTACTTC. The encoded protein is CASSLAQGAYEQYF. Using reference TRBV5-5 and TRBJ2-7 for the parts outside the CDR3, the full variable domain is DAGVTQSPTHLIKTRGQQVTLRCSPISGHKSVSWYQQVLGQGPQFIFQYYEKEERGRGNFPDRFSARQFPNYSSELNVNALLLGDSALYLCASSLAQGAYEQYFGPGTRLTVT.

Here the CDR3 reads CASSRGDQPQHF. CDR3 sequence (DNA): TGTGCCAGCAGCCGAGGAGATCAGCCCCAGCATTTT. J is TRBJ1-5 and V is TRBV7-9; no reliable D call. V was clipped by 5 bases and J by 5 bases, with 7 bases between them. The CDR3 spans 12 residues. CDR1 SEHNR and CDR2 FQNEAQ come from the germline V gene (reference sequence).

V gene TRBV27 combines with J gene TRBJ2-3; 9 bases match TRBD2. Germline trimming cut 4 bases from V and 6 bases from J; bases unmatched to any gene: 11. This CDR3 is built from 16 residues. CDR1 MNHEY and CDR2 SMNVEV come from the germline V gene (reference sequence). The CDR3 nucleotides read TGTGCCAGCAGTTGGGGGGGGACTAGCTTCTACGATACGCAGTATTTT. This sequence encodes CASSWGGTSFYDTQYF.

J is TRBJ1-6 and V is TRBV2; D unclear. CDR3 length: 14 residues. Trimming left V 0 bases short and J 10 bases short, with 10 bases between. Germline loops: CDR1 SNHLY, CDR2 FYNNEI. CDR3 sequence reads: CASSEALLRSPLHF. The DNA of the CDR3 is TGTGCCAGCAGTGAAGCGCTTCTGCGCTCACCCCTCCACTTT.

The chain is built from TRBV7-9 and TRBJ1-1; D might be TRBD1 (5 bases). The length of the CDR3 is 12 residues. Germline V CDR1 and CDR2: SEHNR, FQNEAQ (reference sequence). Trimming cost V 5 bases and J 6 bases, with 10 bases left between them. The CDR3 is CASSPGRAEAFF. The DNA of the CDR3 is TGTGCCAGCAGCCCAGGGAGGGCTGAAGCTTTCTTT.

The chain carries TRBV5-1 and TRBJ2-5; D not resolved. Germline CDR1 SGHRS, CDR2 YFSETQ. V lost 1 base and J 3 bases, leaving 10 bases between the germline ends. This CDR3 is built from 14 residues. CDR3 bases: TGCGCCAGCAGCTTGATGCTAGTCAAAGAGACCCAGTACTTC. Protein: CASSLMLVKETQYF.

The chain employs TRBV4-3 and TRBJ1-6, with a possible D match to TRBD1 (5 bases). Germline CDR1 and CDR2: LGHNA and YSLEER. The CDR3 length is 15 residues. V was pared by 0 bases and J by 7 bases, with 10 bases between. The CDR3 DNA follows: TGCGCCAGCAGCCAAGATTCCGGACACAATTCACCCCTCCACTTT. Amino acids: CASSQDSGHNSPLHF.

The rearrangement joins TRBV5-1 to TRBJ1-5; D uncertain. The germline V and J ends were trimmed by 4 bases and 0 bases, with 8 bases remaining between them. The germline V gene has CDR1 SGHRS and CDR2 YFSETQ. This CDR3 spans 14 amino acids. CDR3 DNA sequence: TGCGCCAGCAGCCCAGGTATTAGCAATCAGCCCCAGCATTTT. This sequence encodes CASSPGISNQPQHF.

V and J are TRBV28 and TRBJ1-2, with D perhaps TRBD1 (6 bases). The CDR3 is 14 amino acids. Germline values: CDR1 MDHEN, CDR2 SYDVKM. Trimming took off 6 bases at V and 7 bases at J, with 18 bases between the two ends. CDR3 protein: CASRLGALRFGYTF. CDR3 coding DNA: TGTGCCAGCAGGTTGGGGGCGCTTAGATTTGGCTACACCTTC.

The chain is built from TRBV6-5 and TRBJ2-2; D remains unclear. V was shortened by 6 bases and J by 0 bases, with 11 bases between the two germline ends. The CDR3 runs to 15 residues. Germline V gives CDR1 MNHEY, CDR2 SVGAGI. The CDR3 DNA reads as TGTGCCAGCAGACGTTCGGTGGCGAACACCGGGGAGCTGTTTTTT. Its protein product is CASRRSVANTGELFF.

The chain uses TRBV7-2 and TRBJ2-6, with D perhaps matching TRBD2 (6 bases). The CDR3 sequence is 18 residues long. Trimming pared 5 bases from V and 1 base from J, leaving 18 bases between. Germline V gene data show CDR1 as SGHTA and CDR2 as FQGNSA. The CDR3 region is CASSPRTPRGSGANVLTF. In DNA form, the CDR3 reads TGTGCCAGCAGCCCTCGGACGCCCCGGGGGTCTGGGGCCAACGTCCTGACTTTC.

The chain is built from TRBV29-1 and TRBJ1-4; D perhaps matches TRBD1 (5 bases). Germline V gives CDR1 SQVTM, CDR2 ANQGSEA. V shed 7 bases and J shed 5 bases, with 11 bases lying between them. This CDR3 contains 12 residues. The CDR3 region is CSAVDTNEKLFF. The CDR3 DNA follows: TGCAGCGCTGTGGACACCAATGAAAAACTGTTTTTT.

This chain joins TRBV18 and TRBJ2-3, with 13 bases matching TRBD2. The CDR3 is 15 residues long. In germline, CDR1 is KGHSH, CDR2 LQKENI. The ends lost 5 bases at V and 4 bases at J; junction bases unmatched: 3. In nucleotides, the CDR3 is TGTGCCAGCTCAAAACTAGCGGGAGGGGCAGATACGCAGTATTTT. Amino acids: CASSKLAGGADTQYF.

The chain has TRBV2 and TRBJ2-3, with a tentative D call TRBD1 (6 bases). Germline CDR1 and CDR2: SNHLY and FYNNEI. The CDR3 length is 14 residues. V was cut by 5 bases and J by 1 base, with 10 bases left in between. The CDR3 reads CASSLQGRTDTQYF. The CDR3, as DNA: TGTGCCAGCAGTCTACAGGGCCGCACAGATACGCAGTATTTT.

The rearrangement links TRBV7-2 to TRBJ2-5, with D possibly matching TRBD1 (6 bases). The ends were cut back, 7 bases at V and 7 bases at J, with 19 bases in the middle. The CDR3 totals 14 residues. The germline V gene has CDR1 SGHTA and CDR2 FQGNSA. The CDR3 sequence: CASTPYTTGLTQYF. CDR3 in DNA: TGTGCCAGCACGCCTTACACAACAGGGTTGACCCAGTACTTC.

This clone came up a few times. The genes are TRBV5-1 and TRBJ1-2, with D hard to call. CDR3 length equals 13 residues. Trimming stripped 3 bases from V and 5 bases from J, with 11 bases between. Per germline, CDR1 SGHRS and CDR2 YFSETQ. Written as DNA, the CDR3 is TGCGCCAGCAGCTCCGGTCCACCGTATGGCTACACCTTC. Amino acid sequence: CASSSGPPYGYTF.